The present T cell receptor (beta chain) was sequenced within a study of T cells in Graves' hyperthyroidism and ophthalmopathy. RNA transcripts served as the template for amplifying TCR beta CDR3 regions. The TCR CDR3 was amplified in a first-round RT-PCR using the HTBI primer set. MiXCR, run by TCRdb on the multiplex PCR reads, gives a single entry per CDR3 protein. Of fewer than 300,000 distinct CDR3 sequences listed, under 30% are singletons. V was clipped by 0 bases and J by 2 bases, with 14 bases between them. Germline lookup yields CDR1 GTSNPN and CDR2 SVGIG (reference sequence). The CDR3 is made up of 15 amino acids. Fresh 10 ml peripheral blood yielded PBMCs. The study, taken as a whole, reports: Progression to ophthalmopathy was predicted a median of approximately 6.4 months early. Researchers report that a 13 V-J model separated ophthalmopathy from stable hyperthyroidism. Among thyroid clonotypes expanded above 0.001, most also appeared in blood.

This clonotype was seen ten or more times. The antigen is not known. The V gene is TRBV30, the J gene TRBJ2-7; D remains unclear. This clonotype originated in a man aged 35 to 55 with Graves' hyperthyroidism that later progressed to Graves' ophthalmopathy. The sample comprised blood. The CDR3 nucleotides read TGTGCCTGGAGTGTCATAGAGGAAATTGCCTACGAGCAGTACTTC. It specifies CAWSVIEEIAYEQYF.